This TCR beta chain was found in a study of tumor-infiltrating lymphocytes in primary liver carcinoma. A remark on this clonotype: Mismatch with germline at one junction end may stem from a read error.

Bulk tissue was left unsorted, and RNA and DNA were co-extracted from about 21-30 mg of it. This CDR3 contains 14 residues. TCR beta cDNA was reverse-transcribed from roughly 520 ng of total RNA. The reaction used a constant-region primer and ProtoScript II reverse transcriptase. Libraries of TCR beta came from three nested multiplex PCR rounds with slightly modified ARM-PCR. Forward primers for TRBV1-TRBV30 and a C-beta reverse primer served the first two PCR rounds, at around 11 cycles each. Each CDR3 protein gets one entry after TCRdb re-called the multiplex PCR reads with MiXCR. The sample yields tens of thousands of distinct CDR3 sequences, approximately 79% seen once.

This TCR derives from a middle-aged man with primary liver carcinoma and hepatitis B virus infection. Sequenced: liver tumor tissue from sampling region 1. Noted subset: tumor region T1, superior pole. The J gene is TRBJ2-7, the V gene TRBV6-7, with D hard to call. TRBV6-7 is an ORF, with its function uncertain. The CDR3 DNA reads as TGCGCAGGCAGTTACTCCGAAAGTAGCTACGAGCAGTACTTC. Amino acid sequence: CAGSYSESSYEQYF.